The TCR beta chain described here comes from a study of CD4 T cell repertoires in COVID-19. Study as a whole: After about ten days of IL-2 expansion, CFSE-low cells were relabeled and restimulated with other coronavirus spikes. Study-wide findings and caveats: Between about 6 and 28% of SARS-CoV-2 clonotypes also appeared in SARS-CoV and/or HKU1 spike cultures. Sharing of several most expanded SARS-CoV-2-reactive clonotypes across memory subsets suggested intraclonal diversification.

Here immunoSEQ multiplex PCR was the method, and the copy in TCRdb shows in-frame clones only, minus some. The repertoire includes more than 65,000 clones, 80% to 90% of them detected once, and 0.45% to 0.7% sits in the top ten. These memory T cells were uncultured and sequenced directly after ex vivo isolation. Concerning this clone: Its antigen is unknown.

CDR3 length: 13 amino acids. Trimming took 2 bases from V and 6 from J, leaving 11 bases between them. Germline lookup yields CDR1 SNHLY and CDR2 FYNNEI. The input for sequencing was CD4+ T cells from peripheral blood, taken after recovery from COVID-19. The TCR was taken from a human donor who had COVID-19. The gene calls are TRBV2 and TRBJ2-7; a possible D gene is TRBD1 (5 bases). CDR3 residues: CASSERQWAEQYF. In nucleotides, the CDR3 is TGTGCCAGCAGTGAACGACAGTGGGCCGAGCAGTACTTC. Full variable domain (remainder filled in from reference TRBV2 and TRBJ2-7): EPEVTQTPSHQVTQMGQEVILRCVPISNHLYFYWYRQILGQKVEFLVSFYNNEISEKSEIFDDQFSVERPDGSNFTLKIRSTKLEDSAMYFCASSERQWAEQYFGPGTRLTVT.